One TCR beta chain is described in this entry. Its antigen is not known. The method was immunoSEQ multiplex PCR; TCRdb's version includes in-frame clones alone and lacks a portion of them. The repertoire consists of some 140,000 clones, with more than 90% occurring once and the leading ten covering around 1.6%. Germline-derived CDR1 and CDR2 are GTSNPN and SVGIG (reference sequence). CDR3 length: 15 amino acids. V gave up 8 bases and J gave up 1 base; unmatched junction bases: 9. The data derive from a study of T cell responses to AZD1222 COVID-19 vaccine. Study-wide points: Donor demographics were predominantly white British with a female majority; clonal diversity may be underestimated. Across the whole spike, CD4 TCRs peaked at regions 160-218 and 743-854.

The chain has TRBV30 and TRBJ2-2; 8 bases line up with TRBD2. This receptor was identified in an adult in good health. The source was peripheral blood, collected on day 0 of AZD1222 vaccination. The CDR3 region is CAGPSGSLNTGELFF. CDR3 nucleotide sequence: TGTGCCGGACCAAGCGGGAGTTTGAACACCGGGGAGCTGTTTTTT. Drawing the rest from reference TRBV30 and TRBJ2-2, the complete variable domain is SQTIHQWPATLVQPVGSPLSLECTVEGTSNPNLYWYRQAAGRGLQLLFYSVGIGQISSEVPQNLSASRPQDRQFILSSKKLLLSDSGFYLCAGPSGSLNTGELFFGEGSRLTVL.